Listed below are T cell receptor beta chains from one sample, sequenced in a study of CD8 T cells in ankylosing spondylitis. One entry per CDR3 protein results from TCRdb running MiXCR on the 5' RACE reads. This sample has fewer than 250,000 distinct CDR3 sequences, with approximately 10% found just once. Sequencing was done on a sample of blood, either unsorted or a sorted T cell fraction (not recorded which). All receptors come from a male donor with ankylosing spondylitis or in good health (not recorded which). Each CDR3 is given with its conserved first and last residue. D genes are given only for firm matches. Only part of the rows carry a size: once, few, many, or a class if the clone is expanded.

clone size,D gene,J gene,V gene,CDR3 protein,CDR3 DNA
many,TRBD2,TRBJ2-3,TRBV20-1,CSARAPSGASLSTDTQYF,TGCAGTGCCCGTGCTCCTAGCGGGGCCTCTCTGAGCACAGATACGCAGTATTTT
NA,TRBD1,TRBJ2-7,TRBV19,CASRTGVASYEQYF,TGTGCCAGTAGAACAGGGGTCGCCTCCTACGAGCAGTACTTC
NA,TRBD2,TRBJ2-1,TRBV14,CASSQDFGGASYNEQFF,TGTGCCAGCAGCCAAGATTTCGGGGGGGCCTCCTACAATGAGCAGTTCTTC
few,NA,TRBJ2-7,TRBV3-1,CASSKRGPSTREQYF,TGTGCCAGCAGCAAAAGGGGCCCATCGACCAGGGAGCAGTACTTC
many,NA,TRBJ1-1,TRBV27,CASVMGPEAFF,TGTGCCAGCGTGATGGGCCCTGAAGCTTTCTTT
many,NA,TRBJ1-5,TRBV20-1,CSARTGSGNQPQHF,TGCAGTGCTAGAACTGGGTCGGGCAATCAGCCCCAGCATTTT
once,NA,TRBJ1-2,TRBV30,CAWSRNRENYGYTF,TGTGCCTGGAGTAGGAACAGGGAGAACTATGGCTACACCTTC
few,NA,TRBJ2-1,TRBV9,CASSALAHSYNEQFF,TGTGCCAGCAGCGCATTAGCGCACTCCTACAATGAGCAGTTCTTC
many,NA,TRBJ2-2,TRBV5-5,CASSSTVGHTGELFF,TGTGCCAGCAGCAGCACGGTGGGTCACACCGGGGAGCTGTTTTTT
many,TRBD2,TRBJ2-1,TRBV20-1,CSARPRTSGSLPNEQFF,TGCAGTGCTAGGCCTCGGACTAGCGGGAGCCTACCCAATGAGCAGTTCTTC
many,NA,TRBJ2-7,TRBV30,CAWSNVGPYYEQYF,TGTGCCTGGAGTAACGTGGGGCCTTACTACGAGCAGTACTTC
NA,NA,TRBJ2-3,TRBV7-2,CASSAGPHTTQYF,TGTGCCAGCAGCGCGGGACCGCACACAACGCAGTATTTT
many,NA,TRBJ1-2,TRBV20-1,CSASYGIGYTF,TGCAGTGCTAGTTACGGGATCGGCTACACCTTC
many,TRBD1,TRBJ1-2,TRBV20-1,CSALTLTGGQDYGYTF,TGCAGTGCCCTCACCCTCACAGGGGGCCAGGACTATGGCTACACCTTC
many,TRBD1,TRBJ1-4,TRBV28,CASSSILDGTGMGEKLFF,TGTGCCAGCAGTTCTATTCTGGATGGGACAGGGATGGGTGAAAAACTGTTTTTT
few,NA,TRBJ2-6,TRBV7-9,CASSLTRGQGANVLTF,TGTGCCAGCAGCTTAACTCGGGGGCAGGGGGCCAACGTCCTGACTTTC
many,TRBD2,TRBJ2-2,TRBV4-2,CASRLAGGTANTGELFF,TGTGCCAGCAGACTAGCGGGAGGGACGGCGAACACCGGGGAGCTGTTTTTT
many,NA,TRBJ1-2,TRBV3-1,CASSLHEALNYGYTF,TGTGCCAGCAGCCTTCATGAGGCCCTGAACTATGGCTACACCTTC
NA,NA,TRBJ1-1,TRBV6-1,CASMVGSFTEAFF,TGTGCCAGCATGGTCGGGAGTTTCACTGAAGCTTTCTTT
many,TRBD1,TRBJ1-1,TRBV5-5,CASSTAGTGNTEAFF,TGTGCCAGCAGCACAGCCGGGACAGGGAACACTGAAGCTTTCTTT
many,TRBD2,TRBJ2-7,TRBV2,CASSPHGLAGPSSYEQYF,TGTGCCAGCAGCCCCCACGGGCTAGCGGGGCCAAGCTCCTACGAGCAGTACTTC
few,NA,TRBJ2-2,TRBV7-9,CASSLRGPITGELFF,TGTGCCAGCAGCTTACGGGGCCCGATCACCGGGGAGCTGTTTTTT
few,NA,TRBJ1-2,TRBV12-3/TRBV12-4,CASSTELGGGNYGYTF,TGTGCCAGCAGTACGGAGTTAGGAGGGGGGAACTATGGCTACACCTTC
few,NA,TRBJ2-2,TRBV29-1,CSVEGQLTGELFF,TGCAGCGTTGAGGGGCAGCTGACCGGGGAGCTGTTTTTT
many,TRBD1,TRBJ2-7,TRBV11-2,CASYGTGGWKQYF,TGTGCCTCCTACGGGACAGGGGGCTGGAAGCAGTACTTC
NA,TRBD1,TRBJ1-1,TRBV3-1,CASSQTTAGGAAFF,TGTGCCAGCAGCCAGACAACCGCAGGGGGTGCGGCTTTCTTT
many,TRBD2,TRBJ2-3,TRBV30,CAWTSSSGSRTDTQYF,TGTGCCTGGACATCATCTAGCGGGAGCCGCACAGATACGCAGTATTTT
NA,NA,TRBJ1-1,TRBV10-1,CASSESFGRTEAFF,TGCGCCAGCAGTGAATCTTTCGGAAGGACTGAAGCTTTCTTT
NA,TRBD1,TRBJ1-1,TRBV3-1,CASSRGTGDTEAFF,TGTGCCAGCAGCCGCGGGACAGGGGACACTGAAGCTTTCTTT
few,TRBD2,TRBJ2-1,TRBV7-9,CASSPLAGLYTYNEQFF,TGTGCCAGCAGCCCACTAGCGGGCCTCTATACCTACAATGAGCAGTTCTTC
many,NA,TRBJ1-2,TRBV7-2,CASTPGGANYGYTF,TGTGCCAGCACCCCGGGCGGAGCTAACTATGGCTACACCTTC
many,NA,TRBJ1-1,TRBV20-1,CSARDGPVNTEAFF,TGCAGTGCTAGGGATGGGCCCGTGAACACTGAAGCTTTCTTT
many,TRBD1,TRBJ1-1,TRBV5-6,CASSPTGPNTEAFF,TGTGCCAGCAGCCCGACAGGGCCGAACACTGAAGCTTTCTTT
many,TRBD2,TRBJ2-1,TRBV5-1,CASSWGGDSYNEQFF,TGCGCCAGCAGCTGGGGGGGGGACTCCTACAATGAGCAGTTCTTC
many,NA,TRBJ2-1,TRBV7-9,CASSASGTQDF,TGTGCCAGCAGCGCTTCCGGGACACAGGACTTC
few,TRBD2,TRBJ2-2,TRBV7-9,CASSLFSGKNTGELFF,TGTGCCAGCAGCTTATTCAGCGGGAAAAACACCGGGGAGCTGTTTTTT
many,TRBD1,TRBJ2-7,TRBV12-3/TRBV12-4,CASSPGQGAMTEQYF,TGTGCCAGCAGTCCGGGACAGGGGGCAATGACCGAGCAGTACTTC
many,TRBD1,TRBJ1-1,TRBV20-1,CSARVTGITEAFF,TGCAGTGCTAGAGTGACAGGGATAACTGAAGCTTTCTTT
few,TRBD2,TRBJ2-5,TRBV29-1,CSARSPTSGGQETQYF,TGCAGCGCCCGTAGCCCAACTAGCGGTGGGCAAGAGACCCAGTACTTC
NA,NA,TRBJ1-5,TRBV11-2,CASSLSTDYSNQPQHF,TGTGCCAGCAGCCTCTCGACAGATTATAGCAATCAGCCCCAGCATTTT
few,TRBD2,TRBJ2-1,TRBV3-1,CASSRYPPLAGVGDEQFF,TGTGCCAGCAGCCGATACCCCCCACTAGCGGGGGTAGGTGATGAGCAGTTCTTC
many,TRBD1,TRBJ1-1,TRBV10-3,CAISVLGQDTEAFF,TGTGCCATCAGTGTCTTGGGACAGGACACTGAAGCTTTCTTT
many,NA,TRBJ2-4,TRBV14,CASSPSGLLKNF,TGTGCCAGCAGCCCCAGTGGACTCTTGAAGAACTTC
many,TRBD2,TRBJ2-1,TRBV3-1,CASNRGSIAGGRDIPGNEQFF,TGTGCCAGCAACAGGGGGTCAATAGCGGGGGGCCGCGATATTCCGGGCAATGAGCAGTTCTTC
many,NA,TRBJ2-1,TRBV7-8,CASTPGGGSNEQFF,TGTGCCAGCACCCCAGGAGGGGGGAGCAATGAGCAGTTCTTC
many,NA,TRBJ2-4,TRBV7-2,CASSPWDTIAKNIQYF,TGTGCCAGCAGCCCTTGGGACACCATAGCCAAAAACATTCAGTACTTC
many,TRBD1,TRBJ1-1,TRBV5-5,CASSWRGQGSTEAFF,TGTGCCAGCAGCTGGCGGGGACAGGGGAGCACTGAAGCTTTCTTT
many,NA,TRBJ2-3,TRBV6-5,CASSYKGTSTDTQYF,TGTGCCAGCAGTTACAAAGGCACCAGCACAGATACGCAGTATTTT
many,TRBD1,TRBJ2-3,TRBV4-1,CASSPEEGGADTQYF,TGCGCCAGCAGCCCAGAAGAAGGGGGCGCAGATACGCAGTATTTT
many,TRBD1,TRBJ2-7,TRBV5-1,CASSLGQGSSVWSYEQYF,TGCGCCAGCAGCTTGGGACAGGGGAGTTCCGTATGGTCCTACGAGCAGTACTTC
many,NA,TRBJ1-2,TRBV12-3/TRBV12-4,CASTLRVDGYTF,TGTGCCAGCACTTTAAGGGTGGATGGCTACACCTTC
NA,NA,TRBJ1-5,TRBV12-3/TRBV12-4,CDSSPGDGRSQPQHF,TGTGACAGCAGCCCGGGAGACGGGCGGAGTCAGCCCCAGCATTTT